Listed here is a single T cell receptor beta chain. Its antigen is unknown. CDR3 length: 13 residues. Per the germline V gene, CDR1 is ENHRY and CDR2 is SYGVKD. The V end was cut by 2 bases, the J end by 5 bases, with 7 bases between. This specimen belongs to a study of glioma-infiltrating T cells. Regarding the study as a whole: Tissue-blood divergence was below expectation in non-neoplastic patients, above in gliomas.

TCR alpha and beta CDR3 regions were amplified from RNA using iRepertoire nested multiplex PCR. TCRdb analysed the multiplex PCR reads with MiXCR anew, one entry per CDR3 protein. The sample shows about 130,000 distinct CDR3 sequences, 20% to 25% of them seen only once. This rearrangement joins TRBV10-3 to TRBJ1-5; D unresolved. The TCR originated in a human donor with low-grade glioma or glioblastoma, undergoing nonglioma brain surgery, or in good health (not recorded which). The source material was glioma tissue, nonneoplastic brain tissue, or PBMCs (not recorded which). For the CDR3, the DNA is TGTGCCATCAGTGAGAGCGGAGATCAGCCCCAGCATTTT. This encodes CAISESGDQPQHF.